This is a list of T cell receptor beta chains from one sample in a study of human T cells and chemical hapten exposure. TCRdb analysed the RACE reads with MiXCR anew, one entry per CDR3 protein. The sample shows approximately 350,000 distinct CDR3 sequences, about 6.9% of them seen only once. Source: whole blood, taken in connection with sensitization to the hapten diphenylcyclopropenone (DPC). These receptors were obtained from a woman between 18 and 29 years old with alopecia areata. Some clones in this sample may be carry-over from other donors' samples. CDR3s include the opening cysteine and the closing phenylalanine or tryptophan. D genes are given only for firm matches. Size values are once, few and many counts, or a class for expanded clones, and some rows have none.

D: -; V: TRBV6-5; size: few; J: TRBJ2-5; CDR3: CASRQDIQETQYF; DNA: TGTGCCAGCAGACAGGATATCCAAGAGACCCAGTACTTC
D: TRBD1; V: TRBV7-2; size: many; J: TRBJ1-1; CDR3: CASSRTGRMTEAFF; DNA: TGTGCCAGCAGCCGGACAGGGAGGATGACTGAAGCTTTCTTT
D: -; V: TRBV2; size: -; J: TRBJ2-3; CDR3: CASSVTGTQYF; DNA: TGTGCCAGCAGTGTAACAGGAACGCAGTATTTT
D: TRBD1; V: TRBV19; size: many; J: TRBJ1-2; CDR3: CASTWTGGYGYTF; DNA: TGTGCCAGTACGTGGACAGGAGGGTATGGCTACACCTTC
D: -; V: TRBV6-2/TRBV6-3; size: -; J: TRBJ1-6; CDR3: CASSRNRDPLHF; DNA: TGTGCCAGCAGCCGCAACAGGGACCCCCTCCACTTT
D: TRBD2; V: TRBV7-2; size: -; J: TRBJ2-1; CDR3: CASSFPGGDNEQFF; DNA: TGTGCCAGCAGCTTCCCTGGGGGGGACAATGAGCAGTTCTTC
D: TRBD1; V: TRBV28; size: many; J: TRBJ2-3; CDR3: CASNGQGTDTQYF; DNA: TGTGCCAGCAACGGACAGGGCACAGATACGCAGTATTTT
D: -; V: TRBV7-9; size: -; J: TRBJ1-5; CDR3: CASSKRDSNQPQHF; DNA: TGTGCCAGCAGCAAACGGGACAGCAATCAGCCCCAGCATTTT
D: -; V: TRBV15; size: few; J: TRBJ2-6; CDR3: CATSRDFSGANVLTF; DNA: TGTGCCACCAGCAGAGATTTCTCTGGGGCCAACGTCCTGACTTTC
D: -; V: TRBV28; size: few; J: TRBJ2-4; CDR3: CASSFFKTALAKNIQYF; DNA: TGTGCCAGCAGTTTTTTTAAGACAGCTCTAGCCAAAAACATTCAGTACTTC
D: TRBD1; V: TRBV28; size: -; J: TRBJ1-2; CDR3: CASSAGTASFLGYTF; DNA: TGTGCCAGCAGCGCAGGGACAGCTTCTTTTTTAGGCTACACCTTC
D: TRBD1; V: TRBV20-1; size: -; J: TRBJ2-2; CDR3: CSAPPHRGNTGELFF; DNA: TGCAGTGCCCCTCCCCACAGGGGAAACACCGGGGAGCTGTTTTTT
D: TRBD2; V: TRBV10-3; size: many; J: TRBJ2-1; CDR3: CAISEILAGALF; DNA: TGTGCCATCAGTGAAATCCTAGCGGGGGCCCTCTTC
D: -; V: TRBV3-1; size: few; J: TRBJ1-6; CDR3: CASSQVYIDSPLHF; DNA: TGTGCCAGCAGCCAAGTCTACATCGATTCACCCCTCCACTTT
D: TRBD1; V: TRBV14; size: few; J: TRBJ2-1; CDR3: CASSQSGTVQFF; DNA: TGTGCCAGCAGCCAGTCAGGGACAGTGCAGTTCTTC
D: -; V: TRBV18; size: few; J: TRBJ1-1; CDR3: CASSPGIDTEAFF; DNA: TGTGCCAGCTCACCCGGAATAGACACTGAAGCTTTCTTT
D: -; V: TRBV6-5; size: -; J: TRBJ2-7; CDR3: CASSYGPGLARSSTYEQYF; DNA: TGTGCCAGCAGTTACGGGCCAGGGCTGGCTCGAAGTAGTACCTACGAGCAGTACTTC
D: -; V: TRBV12-3/TRBV12-4; size: few; J: TRBJ2-5; CDR3: CASTGPESETQYF; DNA: TGTGCCAGCACCGGGCCGGAGTCAGAGACCCAGTACTTC
D: -; V: TRBV7-2; size: many; J: TRBJ1-2; CDR3: CASSLVGFPGYTF; DNA: TGTGCCAGCAGCTTAGTCGGTTTCCCTGGCTACACCTTC
D: -; V: TRBV29-1; size: many; J: TRBJ2-1; CDR3: CSVGTESSEQFF; DNA: TGCAGCGTTGGGACAGAGTCGAGTGAGCAGTTCTTC
D: -; V: TRBV6-5; size: few; J: TRBJ1-6; CDR3: CASRAGGADNSPLHF; DNA: TGTGCCAGCAGGGCGGGGGGGGCAGACAATTCACCCCTCCACTTT
D: TRBD2; V: TRBV4-3; size: many; J: TRBJ2-2; CDR3: CASSQDGIETSGDVGELFF; DNA: TGCGCCAGCAGCCAAGATGGTATAGAAACTAGCGGGGACGTCGGGGAGCTGTTTTTT
D: -; V: TRBV20-1; size: -; J: TRBJ1-1; CDR3: CSARRDFNTEAFF; DNA: TGCAGTGCTAGACGCGACTTTAACACTGAAGCTTTCTTT
D: -; V: TRBV3-1; size: -; J: TRBJ1-3; CDR3: CASSQVADSGNNIYF; DNA: TGTGCCAGCAGCCAAGTGGCGGACTCTGGAAACAACATATATTTT
D: -; V: TRBV11-3; size: -; J: TRBJ2-1; CDR3: CASSPRPGLSYNEQFF; DNA: TGTGCCAGCAGCCCCCGTCCGGGACTCTCCTACAATGAGCAGTTCTTC
D: -; V: TRBV20-1; size: -; J: TRBJ2-2; CDR3: CSAGTFLRTGELFF; DNA: TGCAGTGCCGGGACCTTCCTACGCACCGGGGAGCTGTTTTTT
D: TRBD2; V: TRBV27; size: -; J: TRBJ2-1; CDR3: CASSLPSLGGGAHEQFF; DNA: TGTGCCAGCAGTTTACCCTCTTTAGGCGGGGGGGCCCATGAGCAGTTCTTC
D: -; V: TRBV6-6; size: -; J: TRBJ1-3; CDR3: CASSYLNINSGNTIYF; DNA: TGTGCCAGCAGTTACTTAAACATCAACTCTGGAAACACCATATATTTT
D: TRBD1; V: TRBV12-3/TRBV12-4; size: many; J: TRBJ1-2; CDR3: CASSPGTGRYGYTF; DNA: TGTGCCAGCAGTCCGGGGACAGGGCGCTATGGCTACACCTTC
D: -; V: TRBV7-3; size: few; J: TRBJ2-1; CDR3: CASSLTAGAGAYNEQFF; DNA: TGTGCCAGCAGCTTGACGGCGGGGGCAGGGGCCTACAATGAGCAGTTCTTC
D: -; V: TRBV7-9; size: -; J: TRBJ2-3; CDR3: CASKPGGPADTQYF; DNA: TGTGCCAGCAAACCGGGGGGCCCCGCAGATACGCAGTATTTT
D: -; V: TRBV14; size: few; J: TRBJ1-2; CDR3: CASSQDWGYGYTF; DNA: TGTGCCAGCAGCCAAGATTGGGGGTATGGCTACACCTTC
D: -; V: TRBV7-3; size: many; J: TRBJ1-6; CDR3: CASSLLFYNSPLHF; DNA: TGTGCCAGCAGCTTACTTTTCTATAATTCACCCCTCCACTTT
D: -; V: TRBV4-1; size: few; J: TRBJ2-7; CDR3: CASSQDRGVPYEQYF; DNA: TGCGCCAGCAGCCAAGATCGAGGGGTTCCATACGAGCAGTACTTC
D: TRBD2; V: TRBV6-6; size: many; J: TRBJ2-3; CDR3: CASSYPRTSGTDTQYF; DNA: TGTGCCAGCAGTTACCCTCGGACTAGCGGCACAGATACGCAGTATTTT
D: -; V: TRBV6-6; size: many; J: TRBJ1-4; CDR3: CASVDIQGRGEKLFF; DNA: TGTGCCAGTGTAGATATTCAGGGGCGGGGTGAAAAACTGTTTTTT
D: -; V: TRBV15; size: -; J: TRBJ2-1; CDR3: CATSRDRTAYSTYNEQFF; DNA: TGTGCCACCAGCAGAGATCGGACAGCCTATTCGACCTACAATGAGCAGTTCTTC
D: -; V: TRBV6-1; size: many; J: TRBJ2-3; CDR3: CASSVLGAGRADTQYF; DNA: TGTGCCAGCAGTGTTTTGGGGGCGGGACGGGCAGATACGCAGTATTTT
D: TRBD2; V: TRBV7-2; size: many; J: TRBJ2-1; CDR3: CASKGVSGGRGEQFF; DNA: TGTGCCAGCAAGGGTGTGAGCGGGGGGCGCGGTGAGCAGTTCTTC
D: TRBD1; V: TRBV24-1; size: -; J: TRBJ1-3; CDR3: CVTSSGTDIYF; DNA: TGTGTCACGTCATCCGGGACAGACATATATTTT
D: TRBD1; V: TRBV6-5; size: few; J: TRBJ2-5; CDR3: CASSPIRGQGGETQYF; DNA: TGTGCCAGCAGCCCAATCCGTGGACAGGGGGGAGAGACCCAGTACTTC
D: TRBD2; V: TRBV10-3; size: few; J: TRBJ2-7; CDR3: CAISMSGGTVYEQYF; DNA: TGTGCCATATCCATGAGCGGGGGGACGGTCTACGAGCAGTACTTC
D: -; V: TRBV4-2; size: -; J: TRBJ2-7; CDR3: CASSQDPQDGSHPYEQYF; DNA: TGTGCCAGCAGCCAAGATCCGCAGGACGGATCCCACCCATACGAGCAGTACTTC
D: TRBD1; V: TRBV12-3/TRBV12-4; size: -; J: TRBJ1-2; CDR3: CASRPAGTGFLGYGYTF; DNA: TGTGCCAGCAGGCCAGCCGGGACAGGGTTTCTTGGCTATGGCTACACCTTC
D: TRBD1; V: TRBV29-1; size: -; J: TRBJ2-3; CDR3: CSVTGTGTDTQYF; DNA: TGCAGCGTTACCGGGACAGGGACAGATACGCAGTATTTT
D: TRBD2; V: TRBV20-1; size: -; J: TRBJ2-7; CDR3: CSASEAGDLLGEQYF; DNA: TGCAGTGCTAGTGAAGCGGGGGACCTCCTTGGCGAGCAGTACTTC
D: -; V: TRBV29-1; size: few; J: TRBJ2-2; CDR3: CLGGSPGELFF; DNA: TGCTTAGGCGGATCGCCCGGGGAGCTGTTTTTT
D: TRBD2; V: TRBV19; size: -; J: TRBJ2-1; CDR3: CASRPLAGGRLNSYNEQFF; DNA: TGTGCCAGTCGGCCTCTAGCGGGGGGGCGGCTCAACTCCTACAATGAGCAGTTCTTC
D: -; V: TRBV20-1; size: few; J: TRBJ2-3; CDR3: CSASKGSTTDTQYF; DNA: TGCAGTGCTAGTAAGGGTAGTACAACAGATACGCAGTATTTT
D: -; V: TRBV2; size: -; J: TRBJ1-1; CDR3: CASTGERTEALF; DNA: TGTGCCAGCACTGGGGAGAGGACTGAAGCTTTATTT
D: -; V: TRBV24-1; size: -; J: TRBJ1-4; CDR3: CATSENRTARNEKLFF; DNA: TGTGCCACCAGTGAAAACAGGACAGCCCGGAATGAAAAACTGTTTTTT
D: -; V: TRBV21-1; size: -; J: TRBJ2-3; CDR3: CASSPGTSGATDTQYF; DNA: TGTGCCAGCAGCCCCGGGACTAGCGGGGCCACAGATACGCAGTATTTT
D: -; V: TRBV12-3/TRBV12-4; size: -; J: TRBJ1-1; CDR3: CASSLALENTEAFF; DNA: TGTGCCAGCAGTTTAGCGCTAGAGAACACTGAAGCTTTCTTT
D: TRBD1; V: TRBV20-1; size: few; J: TRBJ1-5; CDR3: CSASPMDRGFNQPQHF; DNA: TGCAGTGCTAGTCCCATGGACAGGGGATTTAATCAGCCCCAGCATTTT
D: TRBD2; V: TRBV14; size: few; J: TRBJ2-1; CDR3: CASSLGTSIHNEQFF; DNA: TGTGCCAGCAGCCTGGGGACTAGCATCCACAATGAGCAGTTCTTC